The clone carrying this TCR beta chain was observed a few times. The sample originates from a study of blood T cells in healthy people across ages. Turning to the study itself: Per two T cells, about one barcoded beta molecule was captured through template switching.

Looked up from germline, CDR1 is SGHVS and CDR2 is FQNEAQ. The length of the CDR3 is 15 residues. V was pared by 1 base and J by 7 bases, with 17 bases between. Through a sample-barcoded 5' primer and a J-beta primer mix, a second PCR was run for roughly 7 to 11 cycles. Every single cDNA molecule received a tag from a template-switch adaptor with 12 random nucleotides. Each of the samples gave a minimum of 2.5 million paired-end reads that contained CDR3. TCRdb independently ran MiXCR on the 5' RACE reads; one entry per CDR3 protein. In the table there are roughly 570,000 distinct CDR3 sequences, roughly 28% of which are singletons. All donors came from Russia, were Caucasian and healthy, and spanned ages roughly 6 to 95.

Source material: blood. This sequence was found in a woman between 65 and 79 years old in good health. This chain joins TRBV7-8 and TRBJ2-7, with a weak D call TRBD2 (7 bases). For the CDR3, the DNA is TGTGCCAGCAGCTTAGAAAGGTGGGGGGGCTATGAGCAGTACTTC. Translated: CASSLERWGGYEQYF.